This TCR beta chain was captured by sequencing in a study of shared clonotypes between healthy human individuals. Looking at the study overall: Donors had three CD4 naive, three CD4 memory, two CD8 naive and one CD8 memory plate apiece. Study-wide points: Researchers found naive subsets generally carried larger estimated richness than memory subsets.

Turning to this clone: As yet, its antigen is unknown. Other DNA sequences in the sample encode the same CDR3.

Every subset had its genomic DNA shared out evenly among several immunoSEQ plates. Each replicate PCR on the sorted subsets used 150 to 200 ng DNA (roughly 30,000 T cell genomes). Only in-frame clones appear in the TCRdb table, and some are missing; sequencing was by immunoSEQ multiplex PCR. This table holds 1.5 million to 2.5 million clones, about 95% found once. V lost 4 bases and J lost 5, with 9 bases in between. Germline V gene lookup returns CDR1 SGDLS and CDR2 YYNGEE. There are 13 residues in the CDR3. Only CD45RO-negative cells positively selected for CCR7 counted as naive CD8 cells, so terminally differentiated effector memory CD45RA+ cells were excluded.

The J gene is TRBJ2-2, the V gene TRBV9; D is perhaps TRBD1 or TRBD2 (5 bases each). The TCR sequence derives from a man aged 18 to 30 in good health. The sequencing input was naive CD8+ T cells sorted from blood. The CDR3 loop reads CASSTWGTGELFF. Written as DNA, the CDR3 is TGTGCCAGCAGCACATGGGGGACCGGGGAGCTGTTTTTT.